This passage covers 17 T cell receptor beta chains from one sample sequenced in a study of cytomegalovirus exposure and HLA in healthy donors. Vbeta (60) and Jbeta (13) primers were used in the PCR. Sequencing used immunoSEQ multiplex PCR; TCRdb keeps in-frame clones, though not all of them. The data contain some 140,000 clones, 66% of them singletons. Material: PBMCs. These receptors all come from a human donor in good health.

CDR3 bases: TGTGCCAGCAGTTACAACCTCGGACAGGGGGCCTACGAGCAGTACTTC. This translates into CASSYNLGQGAYEQYF. The J gene is TRBJ2-7, the V gene TRBV6-5; 10 bases are shared with TRBD1. Unmatched junction bases numbered 6, after V lost 2 bases and J lost 2 bases. The germline CDR1 and CDR2 sequences are MNHEY and SVGAGI. The CDR3 is made up of 16 amino acids.

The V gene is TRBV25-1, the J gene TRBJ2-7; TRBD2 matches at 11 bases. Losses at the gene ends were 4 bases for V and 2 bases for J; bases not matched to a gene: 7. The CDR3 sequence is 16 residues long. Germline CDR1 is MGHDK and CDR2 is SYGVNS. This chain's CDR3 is CASSGLAGGRTYEQYF. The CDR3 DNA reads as TGTGCCAGCAGTGGTCTAGCGGGAGGAAGGACCTACGAGCAGTACTTC.

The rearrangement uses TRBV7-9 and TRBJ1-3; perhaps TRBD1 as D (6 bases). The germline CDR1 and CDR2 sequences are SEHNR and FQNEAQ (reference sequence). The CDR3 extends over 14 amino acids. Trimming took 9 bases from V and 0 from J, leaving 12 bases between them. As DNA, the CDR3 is TGTGCCAGTCCGGGACATTCCTCTGGAAACACCATATATTTT. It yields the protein CASPGHSSGNTIYF.

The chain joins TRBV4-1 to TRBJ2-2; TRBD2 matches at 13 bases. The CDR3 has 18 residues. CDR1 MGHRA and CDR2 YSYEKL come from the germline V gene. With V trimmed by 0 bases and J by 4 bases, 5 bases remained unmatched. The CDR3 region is CASSQDTSGRAGTGELFF. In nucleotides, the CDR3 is TGCGCCAGCAGCCAAGACACTAGCGGGAGGGCGGGCACCGGGGAGCTGTTTTTT.

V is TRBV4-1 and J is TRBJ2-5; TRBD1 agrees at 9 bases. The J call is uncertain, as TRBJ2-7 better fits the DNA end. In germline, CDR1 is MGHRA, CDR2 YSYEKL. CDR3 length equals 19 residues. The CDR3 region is CASSQDPQGASATLYEQYF. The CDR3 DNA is TGCGCCAGCAGCCAAGATCCACAGGGGGCTAGCGCGACCCTCTACGAGCAGTACTTC.

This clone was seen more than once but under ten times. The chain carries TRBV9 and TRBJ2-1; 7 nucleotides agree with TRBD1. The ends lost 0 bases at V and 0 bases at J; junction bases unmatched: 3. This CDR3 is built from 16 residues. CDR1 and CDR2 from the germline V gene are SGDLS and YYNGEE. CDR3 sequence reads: CASSVEGQSSYNEQFF. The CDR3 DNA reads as TGTGCCAGCAGCGTAGAGGGACAGAGCTCCTACAATGAGCAGTTCTTC.

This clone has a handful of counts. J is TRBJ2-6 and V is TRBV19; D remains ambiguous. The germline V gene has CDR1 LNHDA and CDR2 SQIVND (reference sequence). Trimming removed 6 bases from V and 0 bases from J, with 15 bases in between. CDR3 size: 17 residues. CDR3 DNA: TGTGCCAGTAGGCCTTCCCCGACATTCTCTGGGGCCAACGTCCTGACTTTC. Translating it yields CASRPSPTFSGANVLTF.

CDR3 loop: CASRKGQANTGELFF. CDR3 in DNA: TGTGCCAGCAGAAAGGGACAGGCGAACACCGGGGAGCTGTTTTTT. The chain links TRBV6-1 to TRBJ2-2, with 8 bases fitting TRBD1. Losses at the gene ends were 6 bases for V and 0 bases for J; bases not matched to a gene: 3. CDR3 length: 15 amino acids. The germline CDR1 and CDR2 sequences are MNHNS and SASEGT.

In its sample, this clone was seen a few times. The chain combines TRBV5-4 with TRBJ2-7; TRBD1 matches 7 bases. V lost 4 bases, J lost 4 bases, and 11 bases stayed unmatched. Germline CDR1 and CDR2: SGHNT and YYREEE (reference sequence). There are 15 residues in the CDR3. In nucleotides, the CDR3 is TGTGCCAGCAGCGCGCCGGGACAGCCTATTTACGAGCAGTACTTC. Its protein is CASSAPGQPIYEQYF.

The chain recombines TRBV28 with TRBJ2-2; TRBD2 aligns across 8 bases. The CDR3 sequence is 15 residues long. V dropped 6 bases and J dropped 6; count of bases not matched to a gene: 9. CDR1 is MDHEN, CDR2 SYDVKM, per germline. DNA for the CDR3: TGTGCCAGCAGACCGGGACTAGTGGGCCCCGGGGAGCTGTTTTTT. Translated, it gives CASRPGLVGPGELFF. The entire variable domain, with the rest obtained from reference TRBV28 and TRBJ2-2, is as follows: DVKVTQSSRYLVKRTGEKVFLECVQDMDHENMFWYRQDPGLGLRLIYFSYDVKMKEKGDIPEGYSVSREKKERFSLILESASTNQTSMYLCASRPGLVGPGELFFGEGSRLTVL.

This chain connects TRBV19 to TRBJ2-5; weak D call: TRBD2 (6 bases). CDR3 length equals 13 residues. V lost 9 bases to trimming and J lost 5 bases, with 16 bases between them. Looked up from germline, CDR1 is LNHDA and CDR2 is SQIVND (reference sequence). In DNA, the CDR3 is TGTGCCAGCTCTGCGGGGACTGCGGAGACCCAGTACTTC. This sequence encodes CASSAGTAETQYF.

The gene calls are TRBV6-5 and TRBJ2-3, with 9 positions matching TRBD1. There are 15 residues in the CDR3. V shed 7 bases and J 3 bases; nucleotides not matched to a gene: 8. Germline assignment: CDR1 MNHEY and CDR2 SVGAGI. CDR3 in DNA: TGTGCCAGCAAGGCCGGACAGGGGCAAACAGATACGCAGTATTTT. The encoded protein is CASKAGQGQTDTQYF.

The CDR3 spells CASSSTGGPYNEQFF. CDR3 in DNA: TGTGCCAGCAGCTCGACAGGGGGACCCTACAATGAGCAGTTCTTC. The chain carries TRBV7-2 and TRBJ2-1, with 9 bases lining up with TRBD1. With V trimmed by 4 bases and J by 2 bases, 3 bases remained unmatched. Germline assignment: CDR1 SGHTA and CDR2 FQGNSA. The CDR3 length is 15 residues.

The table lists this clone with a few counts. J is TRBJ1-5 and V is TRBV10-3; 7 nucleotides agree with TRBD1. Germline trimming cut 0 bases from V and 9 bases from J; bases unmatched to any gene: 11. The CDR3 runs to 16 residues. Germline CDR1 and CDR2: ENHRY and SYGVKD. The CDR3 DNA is TGTGCCATCAGTGAGTCCGGGACAGATCTTTTGGTGCCCCAGCATTTT. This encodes CAISESGTDLLVPQHF.

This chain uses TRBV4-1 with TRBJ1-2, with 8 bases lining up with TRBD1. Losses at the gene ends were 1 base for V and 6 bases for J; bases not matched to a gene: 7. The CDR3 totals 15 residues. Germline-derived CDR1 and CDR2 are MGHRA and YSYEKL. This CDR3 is CASSQGPGQANGYTF. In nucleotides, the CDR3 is TGCGCCAGCAGCCAAGGACCGGGACAGGCTAATGGCTACACCTTC.

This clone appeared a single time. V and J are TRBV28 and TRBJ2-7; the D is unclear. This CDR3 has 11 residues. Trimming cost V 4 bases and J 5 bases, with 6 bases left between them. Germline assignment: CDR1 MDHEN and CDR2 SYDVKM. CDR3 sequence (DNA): TGTGCCAGCAGTTCCCAAAACGAGCAGTACTTC. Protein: CASSSQNEQYF.

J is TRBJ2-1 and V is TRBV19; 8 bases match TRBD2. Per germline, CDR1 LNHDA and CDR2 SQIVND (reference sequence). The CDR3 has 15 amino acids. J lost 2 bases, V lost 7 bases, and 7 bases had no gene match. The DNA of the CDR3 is TGTGCCAGTAACGCCCTTAGCGGGGCCTACAATGAGCAGTTCTTC. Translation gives CASNALSGAYNEQFF.